These 16 T cell receptor beta chains were sequenced from one sample in a study of blood T cell repertoires in COVID-19. Clones were read by immunoSEQ multiplex PCR, and TCRdb kept only the in-frame ones, dropping some. The table lists roughly 62,000 clones, more than 60% of them singletons. Sequencing was done on a sample of peripheral blood. All receptors come from a man between 60 and 70 years old with acute or convalescent COVID-19.

The genes are TRBV10-3 and TRBJ1-2, with a possible D match to TRBD1 (5 bases). V was pared by 4 bases and J by 8 bases, with 17 bases between. CDR1 is ENHRY and CDR2 is SYGVKD in the germline V gene. This CDR3 region has 14 residues. The CDR3: CAISGPRREEGYTF. The CDR3 nucleotides are TGTGCCATCAGTGGTCCCCGCAGGGAAGAGGGCTACACCTTC.

This clone has only a few counts. The V call is TRBV11-1, the J call TRBJ2-4; 7 bases line up with TRBD1. The CDR3 length is 13 residues. Germline values: CDR1 SGHAT, CDR2 FQDESV (reference sequence). With V trimmed by 5 bases and J by 5 bases, 3 bases remained unmatched. CDR3 DNA sequence: TGTGCCAGCAGCGACAGGGATGAAAACATTCAGTACTTC. It codes for CASSDRDENIQYF. Based on the CDR3 plus reference TRBV11-1 and TRBJ2-4, the full variable domain is EAEVAQSPRYKITEKSQAVAFWCDPISGHATLYWYRQILGQGPELLVQFQDESVVDDSQLPKDRFSAERLKGVDSTLKIQPAELGDSAMYLCASSDRDENIQYFGAGTRLSVL.

The chain employs TRBV7-9 and TRBJ2-7, with 14 bases that match TRBD2. The V gene's germline CDR1 is SEHNR and CDR2 FQNEAQ (reference sequence). The CDR3 loop spans 15 amino acids. Unmatched junction bases numbered 1, after V lost 1 base and J lost 5 bases. The CDR3 spells CASSLGLAGGDEQYF. In DNA, the CDR3 is TGTGCCAGCAGCTTAGGACTAGCGGGAGGGGACGAGCAGTACTTC.

The genes are TRBV18 and TRBJ2-1; D unclear. The V gene's germline CDR1 is KGHSH and CDR2 LQKENI. The CDR3 spans 13 residues. Trimming took 4 bases from V and 0 from J, leaving 4 bases between them. The CDR3 loop reads CASSLDSYNEQFF. CDR3 in DNA: TGTGCCAGCTCACTAGACTCCTACAATGAGCAGTTCTTC.

The chain employs TRBV29-1 and TRBJ2-7; no clear D. Trimming removed 4 bases from V and 3 bases from J, with 10 bases in between. The CDR3 is 12 amino acids. Germline V gene lookup returns CDR1 SQVTM and CDR2 ANQGSEA. The CDR3 reads CSVVGSLYEQYF. For the CDR3, the DNA is TGCAGCGTTGTGGGCAGCCTCTACGAGCAGTACTTC.

V gene TRBV7-6 combines with J gene TRBJ2-7; the D gene is possibly TRBD1 (5 bases). The CDR3 totals 15 residues. Germline-derived CDR1 and CDR2 are SGHVS and FNYEAQ. V was shortened by 1 base and J by 2 bases, with 12 bases between the two germline ends. CDR3 nucleotides: TGTGCCAGCAGCTTAGATTCGGCAGGGACCTACGAGCAGTACTTC. Translated, it gives CASSLDSAGTYEQYF.

The V call is TRBV6-6, the J call TRBJ2-1; TRBD2 aligns across 14 bases. Germline CDR1 and CDR2: MNHNY and SVGAGI (reference sequence). Trimming cost V 2 bases and J 5 bases; bases outside gene matches: 2. This CDR3 is built from 16 residues. The CDR3 here is CASSYTGLAGDNEQFF. Here the CDR3 DNA reads TGTGCCAGCAGTTACACGGGACTAGCGGGAGACAATGAGCAGTTCTTC.

This chain connects TRBV9 to TRBJ2-2; TRBD1 matches 7 bases. The CDR3 has 16 amino acids. CDR1 and CDR2 (germline): SGDLS, YYNGEE. J was trimmed by 2 bases and V by 4 bases; bases with no gene match: 8. The CDR3 nucleotides read TGTGCCAGCAGCCGACCAACAGGGGCCAACACCGGGGAGCTGTTTTTT. It is translated as CASSRPTGANTGELFF.

This chain links TRBV4-1 with TRBJ2-6; 7 nucleotides match TRBD1. The trim removed 1 base at V and 10 bases at J, leaving 13 bases unmatched. Germline assignment: CDR1 MGHRA and CDR2 YSYEKL. This CDR3 is 17 amino acids long. CDR3: CASSQALDRVGLNVLTF. CDR3 coding DNA: TGCGCCAGCAGCCAAGCCCTTGACAGGGTAGGGTTGAACGTCCTGACTTTC.

This sequence joins TRBV6-5 and TRBJ1-1, with D perhaps TRBD1 (5 bases). This CDR3 has 13 amino acids. The V gene lost 5 bases and the J gene lost 3 bases, with 10 bases spanning the gap. Germline V CDR1 and CDR2: MNHEY, SVGAGI. The CDR3, as DNA: TGTGCCAGCAGTACTCAGGGTCACACTGAAGCTTTCTTT. It is translated as CASSTQGHTEAFF.

The gene calls are TRBV7-8 and TRBJ2-7, with TRBD1 matching 8 bases. J was trimmed by 2 bases and V by 5 bases; bases with no gene match: 8. The germline gives CDR1 SGHVS, CDR2 FQNEAQ. This CDR3 contains 15 residues. The CDR3 DNA is TGTGCCAGCAGCCCAAGAGGACAGGGCCCCTACGAGCAGTACTTC. Protein sequence: CASSPRGQGPYEQYF.

V gene TRBV30 combines with J gene TRBJ2-3, with D possibly TRBD2 on 6 matching bases. The CDR3 runs 14 residues. Trimming removed 0 bases from V and 6 bases from J, with 13 bases in between. Germline V gene lookup returns CDR1 GTSNPN and CDR2 SVGIG (reference sequence). CDR3 nucleotides: TGTGCCTGGAGTGTTGGGGGGAGTAGGGATACGCAGTATTTT. Its translation is CAWSVGGSRDTQYF.

This clone was seen more than once but under ten times. The chain uses TRBV7-2 and TRBJ1-5; no reliable D call. Germline-derived CDR1 and CDR2 are SGHTA and FQGNSA. The CDR3 has 15 amino acids. The V and J ends lost 2 bases and 4 bases respectively, with 12 bases between them. The CDR3 protein is CASSLQRGANQPQHF. The CDR3 nucleotides read TGTGCCAGCAGCTTACAGCGGGGAGCAAATCAGCCCCAGCATTTT. Using reference TRBV7-2 and TRBJ1-5 for the parts outside the CDR3, the full variable domain is GAGVSQSPSNKVTEKGKDVELRCDPISGHTALYWYRQSLGQGLEFLIYFQGNSAPDKSGLPSDRFSAERTGGSVSTLTIQRTQQEDSAVYLCASSLQRGANQPQHFGDGTRLSIL.

The V and J genes are TRBV2 and TRBJ2-1, with TRBD1 matching over 7 bases. CDR3 length equals 13 residues. The V segment lost 4 bases and the J segment 7 bases; nucleotides outside the gene matches: 4. In germline, CDR1 is SNHLY, CDR2 FYNNEI. CDR3 sequence: CASSVTGTNEQFF. The CDR3 nucleotides are TGTGCCAGCAGTGTGACAGGGACGAATGAGCAGTTCTTC.

The chain employs TRBV28 and TRBJ2-2; 7 positions agree with TRBD2. The germline V gene encodes CDR1 MDHEN and CDR2 SYDVKM. J gave up 3 bases and V 7 bases, and 5 bases lay outside the gene matches. The CDR3 is 14 amino acids. Here the CDR3 reads CASKRTSDTGELFF. The CDR3 DNA reads as TGTGCCAGCAAGCGGACTAGTGACACCGGGGAGCTGTTTTTT.

The J gene is TRBJ1-2, the V gene TRBV25-1; 10 nucleotides match TRBD1. V lost 2 bases to trimming and J lost 4 bases; unmatched junction nucleotides: 4. This CDR3 is built from 15 residues. Germline CDR1 reads MGHDK; CDR2 reads SYGVNS. CDR3 in amino acids: CASSERDRGIYGYTF. The CDR3 nucleotides read TGTGCCAGCAGTGAAAGGGACAGGGGCATCTATGGCTACACCTTC.